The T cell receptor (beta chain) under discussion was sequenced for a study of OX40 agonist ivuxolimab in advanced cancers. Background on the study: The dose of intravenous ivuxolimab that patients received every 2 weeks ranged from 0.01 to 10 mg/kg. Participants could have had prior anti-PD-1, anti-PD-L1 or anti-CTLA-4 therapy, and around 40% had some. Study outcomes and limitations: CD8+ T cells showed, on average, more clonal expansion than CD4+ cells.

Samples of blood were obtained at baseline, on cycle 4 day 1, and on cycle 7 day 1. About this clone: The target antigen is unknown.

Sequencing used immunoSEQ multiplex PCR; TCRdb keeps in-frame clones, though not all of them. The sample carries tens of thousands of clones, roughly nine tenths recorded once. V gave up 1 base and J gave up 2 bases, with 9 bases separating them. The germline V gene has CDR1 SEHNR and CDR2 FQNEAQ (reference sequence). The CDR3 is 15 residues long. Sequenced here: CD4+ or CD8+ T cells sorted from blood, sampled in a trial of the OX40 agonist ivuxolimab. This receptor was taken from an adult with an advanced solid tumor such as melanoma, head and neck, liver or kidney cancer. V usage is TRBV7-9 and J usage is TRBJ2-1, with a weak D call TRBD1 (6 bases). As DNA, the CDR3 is TGTGCCAGCAGCTTAGTGGACAGCCCCTACAATGAGCAGTTCTTC. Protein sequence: CASSLVDSPYNEQFF.